This record concerns one T cell receptor (beta chain) sequence. The sample belongs to a study of blood T cell repertoires in COVID-19. Study as a whole: Researchers got acute and convalescent COVID-19 samples from the United States, Italy and Spain. T cells, B-cell-depleted T cells, or PBMCs provided the cDNA or gDNA that served as material.

Original handling: How many nucleated cells were present was estimated from reference gene primer amplification. TCRdb's table, derived via immunoSEQ multiplex PCR, lists solely in-frame clones and lacks some. Clone size and the V and J calls come from that table; the DNA yielded D and trimming. The profile covers some 150,000 clones, with around 91% appearing a single time and roughly 15% taken by the ten largest. The germline V gene has CDR1 LNHDA and CDR2 SQIVND (reference sequence). The CDR3 has 15 amino acids. Trimming cost V 6 bases and J 4 bases, with 18 bases left between them. The clonotype originates from a woman aged 40 to 50 with acute or convalescent COVID-19. The chain recombines TRBV19 with TRBJ1-1; no clear D gene. Sequenced input: peripheral blood. The CDR3 reads CASRRGLPMGTEAFF. CDR3 nucleotides: TGTGCCAGTAGGAGAGGGCTGCCGATGGGCACTGAAGCTTTCTTT. Full variable domain (missing parts from reference TRBV19 and TRBJ1-1): DGGITQSPKYLFRKEGQNVTLSCEQNLNHDAMYWYRQDPGQGLRLIYYSQIVNDFQKGDIAEGYSVSREKKESFPLTVTSAQKNPTAFYLCASRRGLPMGTEAFFGQGTRLTVV.